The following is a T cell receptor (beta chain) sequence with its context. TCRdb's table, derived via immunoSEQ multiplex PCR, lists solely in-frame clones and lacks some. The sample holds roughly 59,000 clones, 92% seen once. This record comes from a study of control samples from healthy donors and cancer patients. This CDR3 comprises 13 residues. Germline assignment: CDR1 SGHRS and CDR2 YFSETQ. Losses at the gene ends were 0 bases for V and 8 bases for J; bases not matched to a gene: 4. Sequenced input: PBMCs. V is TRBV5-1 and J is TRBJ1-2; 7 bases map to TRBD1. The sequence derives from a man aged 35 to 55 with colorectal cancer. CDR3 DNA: TGCGCCAGCAGCTTGGCGACAGGGTTGGGCTACACCTTC. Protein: CASSLATGLGYTF.